This T cell receptor (beta chain) stems from a study of cytomegalovirus exposure and HLA in healthy donors. Germline CDR1 SGHNT, CDR2 YYREEE (reference sequence). This CDR3 is built from 15 residues. Trimming stripped 0 bases from V and 1 base from J, with 8 bases between. Whole-study findings and limits: Researchers reported in a later analysis that common viral pathogens appeared linked to several top clusters.

The PCR made use of 60 Vbeta and 13 Jbeta primers. Only in-frame clones appear in the TCRdb table, and some are missing; sequencing was by immunoSEQ multiplex PCR. The sample includes about 120,000 clones, 74% of them seen just once. Worth noting for this clone: Antigen specificity is unknown.

The gene calls are TRBV5-4 and TRBJ2-1; D gene uncertain. Sequencing used PBMCs. The receptor was isolated from a human donor in good health. The DNA for the CDR3 is TGTGCCAGCAGCTTGGGCAGTTCTTCCTACAATGAGCAGTTCTTC. Translation: CASSLGSSSYNEQFF.